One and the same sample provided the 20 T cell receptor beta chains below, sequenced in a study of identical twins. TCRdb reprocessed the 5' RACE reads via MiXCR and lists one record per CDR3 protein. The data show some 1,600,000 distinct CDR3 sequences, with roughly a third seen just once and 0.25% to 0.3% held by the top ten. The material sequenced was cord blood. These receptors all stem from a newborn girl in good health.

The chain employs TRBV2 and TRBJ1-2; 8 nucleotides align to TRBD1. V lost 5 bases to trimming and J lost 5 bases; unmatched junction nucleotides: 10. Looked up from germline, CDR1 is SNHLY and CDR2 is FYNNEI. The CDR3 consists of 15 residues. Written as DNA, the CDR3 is TGTGCCAGCAGTCAACTGACAGGGGCGCAATATGGCTACACCTTC. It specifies CASSQLTGAQYGYTF.

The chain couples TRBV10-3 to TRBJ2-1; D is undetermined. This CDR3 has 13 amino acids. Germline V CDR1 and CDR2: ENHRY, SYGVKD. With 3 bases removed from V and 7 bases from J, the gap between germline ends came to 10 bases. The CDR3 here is CAISEALNNEQFF. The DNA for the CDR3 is TGTGCCATCAGTGAAGCACTCAATAATGAGCAGTTCTTC.

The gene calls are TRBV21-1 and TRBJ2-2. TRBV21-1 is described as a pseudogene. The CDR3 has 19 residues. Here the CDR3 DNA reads TGTGCCAGCAGCAAAGCCCTTAGGTCAGGAGCGGCGAACACCGGGGAGCTGTTTTTT. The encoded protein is CASSKALRSGAANTGELFF.

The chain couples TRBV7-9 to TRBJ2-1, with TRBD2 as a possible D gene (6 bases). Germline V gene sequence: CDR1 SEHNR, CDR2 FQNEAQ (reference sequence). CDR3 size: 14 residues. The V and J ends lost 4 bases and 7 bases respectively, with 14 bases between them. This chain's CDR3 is CASSSTLARNEQFF. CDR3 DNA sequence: TGTGCCAGCAGCTCTACCCTAGCGAGGAATGAGCAGTTCTTC.

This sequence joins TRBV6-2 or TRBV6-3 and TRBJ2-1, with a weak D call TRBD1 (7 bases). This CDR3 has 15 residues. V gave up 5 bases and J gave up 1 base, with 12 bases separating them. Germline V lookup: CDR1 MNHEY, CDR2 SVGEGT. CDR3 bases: TGTGCCAGCAGTAAACAGGGGAGGTCCTACAATGAGCAGTTCTTC. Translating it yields CASSKQGRSYNEQFF.

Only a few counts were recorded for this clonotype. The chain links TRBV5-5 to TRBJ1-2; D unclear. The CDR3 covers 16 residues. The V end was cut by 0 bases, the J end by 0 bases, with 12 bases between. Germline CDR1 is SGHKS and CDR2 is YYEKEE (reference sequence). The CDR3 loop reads CASSLAGGDPNYGYTF. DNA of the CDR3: TGTGCCAGCAGCTTGGCCGGCGGGGATCCTAACTATGGCTACACCTTC.

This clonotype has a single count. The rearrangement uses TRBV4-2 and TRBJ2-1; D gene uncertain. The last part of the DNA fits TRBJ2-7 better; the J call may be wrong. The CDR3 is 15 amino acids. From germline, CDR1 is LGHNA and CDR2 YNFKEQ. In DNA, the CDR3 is TGTGCCAGCAGCCCCTACTCCTCCTCCTACAATGAGCAGTACTTC. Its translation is CASSPYSSSYNEQYF.

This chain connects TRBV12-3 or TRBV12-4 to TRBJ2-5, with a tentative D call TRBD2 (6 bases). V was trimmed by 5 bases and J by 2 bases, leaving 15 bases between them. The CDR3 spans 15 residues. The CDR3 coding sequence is TGTGCCAGCAGTCGCCCGGGACTGAGACAAGAGACCCAGTACTTC. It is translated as CASSRPGLRQETQYF.

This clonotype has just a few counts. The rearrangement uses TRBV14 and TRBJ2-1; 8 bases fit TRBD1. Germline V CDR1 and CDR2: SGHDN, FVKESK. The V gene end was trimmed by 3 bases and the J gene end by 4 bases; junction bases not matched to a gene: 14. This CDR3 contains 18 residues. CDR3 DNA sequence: TGTGCCAGCAGCCACCCGAAATGGGGGACAGGTCTGTACAATGAGCAGTTCTTC. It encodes CASSHPKWGTGLYNEQFF. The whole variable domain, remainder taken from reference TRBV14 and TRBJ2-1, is EAGVTQFPSHSVIEKGQTVTLRCDPISGHDNLYWYRRVMGKEIKFLLHFVKESKQDESGMPNNRFLAERTGGTYSTLKVQPAELEDSGVYFCASSHPKWGTGLYNEQFFGPGTRLTVL.

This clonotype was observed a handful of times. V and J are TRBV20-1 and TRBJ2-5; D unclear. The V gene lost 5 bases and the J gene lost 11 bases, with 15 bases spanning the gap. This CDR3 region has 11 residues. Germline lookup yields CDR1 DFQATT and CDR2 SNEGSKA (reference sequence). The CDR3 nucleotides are TGCAGTGCTCACACGAACAATGAGCAGTACTTC. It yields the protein CSAHTNNEQYF.

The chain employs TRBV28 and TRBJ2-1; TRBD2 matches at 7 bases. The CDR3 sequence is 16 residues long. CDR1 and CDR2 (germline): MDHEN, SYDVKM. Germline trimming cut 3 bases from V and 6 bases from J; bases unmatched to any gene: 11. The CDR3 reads CASSLGGRVYGNEQFF. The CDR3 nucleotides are TGTGCCAGCAGTTTGGGAGGGAGGGTATACGGCAATGAGCAGTTCTTC. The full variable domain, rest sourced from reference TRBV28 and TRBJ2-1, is DVKVTQSSRYLVKRTGEKVFLECVQDMDHENMFWYRQDPGLGLRLIYFSYDVKMKEKGDIPEGYSVSREKKERFSLILESASTNQTSMYLCASSLGGRVYGNEQFFGPGTRLTVL.

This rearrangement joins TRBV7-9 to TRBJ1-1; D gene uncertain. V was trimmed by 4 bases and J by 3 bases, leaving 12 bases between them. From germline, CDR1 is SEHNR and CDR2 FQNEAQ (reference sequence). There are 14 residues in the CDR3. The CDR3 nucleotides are TGTGCCAGCAGCTCTCCGGACGGAGACACTGAAGCTTTCTTT. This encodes CASSSPDGDTEAFF.

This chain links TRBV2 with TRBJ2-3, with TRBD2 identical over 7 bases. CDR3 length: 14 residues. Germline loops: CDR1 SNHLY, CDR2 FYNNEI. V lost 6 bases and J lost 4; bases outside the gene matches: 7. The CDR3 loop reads CASRRLANADTQYF. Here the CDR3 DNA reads TGTGCCAGCAGGAGACTAGCTAACGCAGATACGCAGTATTTT.

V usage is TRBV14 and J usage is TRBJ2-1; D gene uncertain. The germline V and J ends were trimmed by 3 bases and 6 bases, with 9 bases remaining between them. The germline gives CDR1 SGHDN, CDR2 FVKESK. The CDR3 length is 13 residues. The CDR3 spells CASSQARTNEQFF. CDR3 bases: TGTGCCAGCAGCCAGGCGCGGACCAATGAGCAGTTCTTC.

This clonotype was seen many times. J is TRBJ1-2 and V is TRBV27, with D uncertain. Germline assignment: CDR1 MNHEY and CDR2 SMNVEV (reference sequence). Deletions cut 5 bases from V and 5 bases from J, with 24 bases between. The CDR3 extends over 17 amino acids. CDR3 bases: TGTGCCAGCAGTCCGTACGCCGCTTTAGGACGGAATTATGGCTACACCTTC. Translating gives CASSPYAALGRNYGYTF.

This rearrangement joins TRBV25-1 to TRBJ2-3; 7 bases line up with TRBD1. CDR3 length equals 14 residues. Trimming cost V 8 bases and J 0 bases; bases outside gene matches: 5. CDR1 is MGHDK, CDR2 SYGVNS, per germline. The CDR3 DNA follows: TGTGCCAGCTGGGGGACAGCTAGCACAGATACGCAGTATTTT. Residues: CASWGTASTDTQYF.

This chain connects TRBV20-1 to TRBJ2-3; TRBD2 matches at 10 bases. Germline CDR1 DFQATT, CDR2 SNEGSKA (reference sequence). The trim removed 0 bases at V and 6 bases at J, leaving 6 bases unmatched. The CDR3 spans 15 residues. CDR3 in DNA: TGCAGTGCTAGAGAACCAGCGGGAGGGTGGGATACGCAGTATTTT. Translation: CSAREPAGGWDTQYF.

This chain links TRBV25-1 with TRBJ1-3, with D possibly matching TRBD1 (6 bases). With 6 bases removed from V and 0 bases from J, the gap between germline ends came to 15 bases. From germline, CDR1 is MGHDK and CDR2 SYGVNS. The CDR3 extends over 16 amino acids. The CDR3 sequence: CASSPRPGDSGNTIYF. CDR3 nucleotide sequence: TGTGCCAGCAGCCCCCGGCCAGGGGACTCTGGAAACACCATATATTTT.

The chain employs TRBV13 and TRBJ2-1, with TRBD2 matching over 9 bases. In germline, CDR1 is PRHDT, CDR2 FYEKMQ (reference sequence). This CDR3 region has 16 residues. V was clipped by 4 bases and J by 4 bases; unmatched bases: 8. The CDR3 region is CASSSATSGLYNEQFF. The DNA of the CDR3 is TGTGCCAGCAGCTCCGCGACTAGCGGACTTTACAATGAGCAGTTCTTC. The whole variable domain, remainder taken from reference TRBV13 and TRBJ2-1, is AAGVIQSPRHLIKEKRETATLKCYPIPRHDTVYWYQQGPGQDPQFLISFYEKMQSDKGSIPDRFSAQQFSDYHSELNMSSLELGDSALYFCASSSATSGLYNEQFFGPGTRLTVL.

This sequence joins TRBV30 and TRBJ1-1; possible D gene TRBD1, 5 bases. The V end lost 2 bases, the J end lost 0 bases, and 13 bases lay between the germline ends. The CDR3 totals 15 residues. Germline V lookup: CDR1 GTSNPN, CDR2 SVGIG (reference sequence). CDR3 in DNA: TGTGCCTGGAGTCTAGGGGCGGACCTGAACACTGAAGCTTTCTTT. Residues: CAWSLGADLNTEAFF.